This TCR beta chain appears in the sequencing data of a study of shared clonotypes between healthy human individuals. V was clipped by 5 bases and J by 1 base, with 11 bases between them. This CDR3 has 14 amino acids. Germline-derived CDR1 and CDR2 are SEHNR and FQNEAQ (reference sequence). Running of the assay took place at deep level. Method: immunoSEQ multiplex PCR; TCRdb's copy keeps in-frame clones and lacks some. Among approximately 1.4 million clones, roughly 98% were seen once, and the ten largest hold about 0.45%. J is TRBJ1-2 and V is TRBV7-9; D gene uncertain. This TCR was recovered from a man aged 25 to 40 in good health. The material sequenced was naive CD4+ T cells sorted from blood. Documented subset: CD45RA+ positively selected. The chain's CDR3 is CASSPSSLNYGYTF. CDR3 DNA: TGTGCCAGCAGCCCCTCGAGCCTTAACTATGGCTACACCTTC.